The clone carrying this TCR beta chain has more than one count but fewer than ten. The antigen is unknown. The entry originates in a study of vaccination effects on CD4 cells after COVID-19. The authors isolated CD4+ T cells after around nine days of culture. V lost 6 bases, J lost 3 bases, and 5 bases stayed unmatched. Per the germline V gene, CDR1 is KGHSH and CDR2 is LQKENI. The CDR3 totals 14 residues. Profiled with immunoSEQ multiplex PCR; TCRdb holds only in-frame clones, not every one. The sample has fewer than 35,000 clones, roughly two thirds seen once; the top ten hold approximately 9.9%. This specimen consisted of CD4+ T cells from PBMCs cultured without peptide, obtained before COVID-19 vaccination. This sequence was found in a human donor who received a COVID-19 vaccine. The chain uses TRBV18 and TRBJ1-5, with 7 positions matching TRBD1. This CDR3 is CASSRQGNNQPQHF. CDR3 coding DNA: TGTGCCAGCTCCCGACAGGGAAACAATCAGCCCCAGCATTTT.